A single T cell receptor beta chain is shown here with its context. The source of the sample is a study of low-dose radiotherapy and immunotherapy resistance in tumors. About the study: Cohort 2's total reached 13 Gy over 26 weeks, at 1 Gy per fraction every two weeks. From cycle 1 day 1, patients took oral aspirin 300 mg every day for four cycles.

With TRAV- and TRBV-specific primers, first-strand cDNA was made, covering the alpha and beta chains. TCR amplification involved roughly 21 PCR cycles with a constant-region primer and V-primer adapter. Via MiXCR, TCRdb re-called the reads, giving one row per CDR3 protein. This table has under 95,000 distinct CDR3 sequences, roughly a sixth appearing once. Time point: before trial treatment. Donors received a regimen that comprised nivolumab, ipilimumab, aspirin, low-dose cyclophosphamide and low-dose radiotherapy. CDR3 length equals 14 residues. Germline CDR1 and CDR2: SGHNT and YYREEE (reference sequence). V was trimmed by 1 base and J by 4 bases, leaving 9 bases between them.

V usage is TRBV5-4 and J usage is TRBJ2-1, with D possibly TRBD1 on 5 matching bases. The specimen comprised PBMCs, sampled before treatment. This receptor was taken from a male donor with prostate cancer. CDR3 amino acids: CASSLKGSYNEQFF. The CDR3 nucleotides read TGTGCCAGCAGCTTGAAGGGGTCTTACAATGAGCAGTTCTTC. The full variable domain, with the rest looked up from reference TRBV5-4 and TRBJ2-1, is ETGVTQSPTHLIKTRGQQVTLRCSSQSGHNTVSWYQQALGQGPQFIFQYYREEENGRGNFPPRFSGLQFPNYSSELNVNALELDDSALYLCASSLKGSYNEQFFGPGTRLTVL.